A selection of T cell receptor beta chains follows, all from one sample in a study of T-cell reconstitution after alpha-beta-depleted transplantation in children. Via MiXCR, TCRdb re-called the PCR reads, giving one row per CDR3 protein. The table lists a few hundred thousand distinct CDR3 sequences, 10% to 15% of them singletons. Material: PBMCs, mostly from graft donor cells, obtained 360 days after TCRalphabeta/CD19-depleted stem cell transplant. The receptors derive from a male patient younger than 18 who had a stem cell transplant for acute myeloid leukemia, so the T cells may come from the graft donor. The CDR3 runs from the conserved cysteine through the conserved F or W. Fields, in order: V gene, CDR3 protein.

TRBV15 CATSRDGSSYEQYF
TRBV12-3/TRBV12-4 CAITTGRSLYEQYF
TRBV20-1 CSARVATLGETQYF
TRBV28 CASSLVANRVAYEQYF
TRBV11-2 CASSLDQGYYGYTF
TRBV4-2 CASSQERDRGFHEQYF
TRBV5-1 CASRVGRANYEQYF
TRBV4-3 CASSRGTRGYEQYF
TRBV7-8 CASSLASKTQYF
TRBV7-9 CASTTSLPTRFQETQYF
TRBV6-2/TRBV6-3 CASSSHRAEAFF
TRBV20-1 CSARDIGGLDYNEQFF
TRBV29-1 CSAGPGQVNYGYTF
TRBV20-1 CSASIFGYQETQYF
TRBV15 CATSRDRGGANEQFF
TRBV12-3/TRBV12-4 CASSFVTSGGRQFF
TRBV28 CASSLGTGVFSNQPQHF
TRBV28 CASSIPTADTQYF
TRBV20-1 CSASQGAGGTGELFF
TRBV5-4 CASSSGLAGAQETQYF
TRBV29-1 CSVPGRLSSYNEQFF
TRBV7-8 CASSLAGGLAGSYEQYF
TRBV4-3 CASSQRELSYEQYF
TRBV15 CATSRESGTGLGYEQYF
TRBV20-1 CSASGLRITKNIQYF
TRBV18 CASSPLQKTQYF
TRBV5-5 CASSRLSGNEKLFF
TRBV10-3 CAISTGPSSYEQYF
TRBV4-3 CASSPSTTLLYTDTQYF
TRBV7-2 CASSLAVIFNTGELFF
TRBV18 CASRLPGTNYEQYF